The 26 T cell receptor beta chains reported below all come from one sample, sequenced in a study of cytomegalovirus exposure and HLA in healthy donors. Researchers ran the PCR with 60 Vbeta and 13 Jbeta primers. Assay used: immunoSEQ multiplex PCR; TCRdb lists only in-frame clones, some missing. Among some 120,000 clones listed, roughly 9% were seen once. Sequences were obtained from PBMCs. The receptor source for this set is a man aged 25-40 years in good health and CMV-seronegative.

V gene TRBV11-3 combines with J gene TRBJ2-7, with D perhaps matching TRBD1 (6 bases). This CDR3 has 15 amino acids. The ends were cut back, 5 bases at V and 3 bases at J, with 17 bases in the middle. Germline V gene data show CDR1 as SGHNT and CDR2 as YENEEA. CDR3: CASSPGALGFYEQYF. The CDR3, as DNA: TGTGCCAGCAGCCCAGGGGCTCTAGGGTTCTACGAGCAGTACTTC.

The chain couples TRBV6-1 to TRBJ2-3; TRBD2 matches 8 bases. After removal of 10 bases from V and 0 bases from J, the junction contained 9 bases not matched to a gene. There are 15 residues in the CDR3. Germline CDR1 is MNHNS and CDR2 is SASEGT. CDR3 coding DNA: TGTGCCACCCATTTAGCGGGGAGTAGCACAGATACGCAGTATTTT. This codes for CATHLAGSSTDTQYF.

This clone came up a few times. Written as DNA, the CDR3 is TGTGCCAGCAGTCCTACCCCAGGGTTAGGGTCACCCCTCCACTTT. Residues: CASSPTPGLGSPLHF. The V and J genes are TRBV7-2 and TRBJ1-6; D may be TRBD1 (5 bases). This CDR3 contains 15 residues. Germline CDR1 is SGHTA and CDR2 is FQGNSA. The V and J ends lost 6 bases and 10 bases respectively, with 19 bases between them.

V usage is TRBV4-1 and J usage is TRBJ2-7; 8 bases match TRBD1. In germline, CDR1 is MGHRA, CDR2 YSYEKL. J was trimmed by 3 bases and V by 3 bases; bases with no gene match: 4. The CDR3 consists of 14 residues. The CDR3 DNA sequence: TGCGCCAGCAGCCACAGCACAGGGGGCTACGAGCAGTACTTC. Protein sequence: CASSHSTGGYEQYF.

This clone was counted between two and nine times. This chain links TRBV5-1 with TRBJ2-7; no clear D. Between the trimmed V and J ends, which lost 1 base and 3 bases, there was a span of 14 bases. This CDR3 comprises 15 residues. Germline V gives CDR1 SGHRS, CDR2 YFSETQ. Written as DNA, the CDR3 is TGCGCCAGCAGCTTGAGGCCTACTACCGACTACGAGCAGTACTTC. Amino acids: CASSLRPTTDYEQYF.

The table lists this clone with a few counts. The chain links TRBV5-1 to TRBJ1-2, with 10 bases that match TRBD1. The CDR3 spans 15 residues. With 0 bases clipped from V and 8 bases from J, the junction kept 7 bases outside the gene matches. Germline V gives CDR1 SGHRS, CDR2 YFSETQ. The CDR3 nucleotides read TGCGCCAGCAGCTTGGCCTGGGACAGGGGAGGCGGCTACACCTTC. It codes for CASSLAWDRGGGYTF.

There are a few counts of this clone. This chain links TRBV6-5 with TRBJ2-7; 9 bases map to TRBD2. The CDR3 runs to 13 residues. Germline trimming cut 7 bases from V and 3 bases from J; bases unmatched to any gene: 4. Germline assignment: CDR1 MNHEY and CDR2 SVGAGI. Here the CDR3 DNA reads TGTGCCAGCAAGGCGGGAGGGGACTACGAGCAGTACTTC. Protein product: CASKAGGDYEQYF.

The V and J genes are TRBV10-3 and TRBJ2-2, with D possibly TRBD1 on 5 matching bases. This CDR3 is 15 amino acids long. Germline CDR1 ENHRY, CDR2 SYGVKD. V dropped 6 bases and J dropped 4 bases, with 15 bases sitting between them. The CDR3 loop is CAISDTTDPTGELFF. The DNA of the CDR3 is TGTGCCATCAGCGATACGACAGATCCCACCGGGGAGCTGTTTTTT.

There are a few counts of this clone. The chain has TRBV18 and TRBJ2-5; tentative D call: TRBD2 (6 bases). The CDR3 extends over 14 amino acids. V was shortened by 3 bases and J by 5 bases, with 13 bases between the two germline ends. Germline V lookup: CDR1 KGHSH, CDR2 LQKENI. In DNA form, the CDR3 reads TGTGCCAGCTCACCGGGCGGAGGGTTGGAGACCCAGTACTTC. Translated: CASSPGGGLETQYF.

This clone showed up just a few times. Here the CDR3 DNA reads TGTGCCAGCTCACCACCGATGAGCTACGAGCAGTACTTC. Translated: CASSPPMSYEQYF. The chain is built from TRBV18 and TRBJ2-7; D remains unclear. In germline, CDR1 is KGHSH, CDR2 LQKENI. The CDR3 runs 13 residues. V was shortened by 0 bases and J by 3 bases, with 6 bases between the two germline ends.

The V and J genes are TRBV27 and TRBJ2-7; no firm D call. CDR1 is MNHEY, CDR2 SMNVEV, per germline (reference sequence). The CDR3 has 14 residues. Trimming cost V 1 base and J 2 bases, with 9 bases left between them. The CDR3 loop is CASSLLSQTYEQYF. The CDR3 nucleotides read TGTGCCAGCAGTTTATTGTCCCAGACCTACGAGCAGTACTTC.

J is TRBJ1-2 and V is TRBV4-2; no clear D. Looked up from germline, CDR1 is LGHNA and CDR2 is YNFKEQ. This CDR3 has 13 residues. V gave up 5 bases and J gave up 0 bases, with 7 bases separating them. The CDR3, as DNA: TGTGCCAGCAGCTCTCGGGCTAACTATGGCTACACCTTC. Translated, it gives CASSSRANYGYTF.

The chain couples TRBV19 to TRBJ2-1; D may be TRBD2 (6 bases). Germline lookup yields CDR1 LNHDA and CDR2 SQIVND (reference sequence). This CDR3 is built from 14 residues. Trimming removed 1 base from V and 8 bases from J, with 12 bases in between. In DNA form, the CDR3 reads TGTGCCAGTAGTATAGTCGGGAGTCCGGATGAGCAGTTCTTC. Its translation: CASSIVGSPDEQFF. The entire variable domain, with the rest obtained from reference TRBV19 and TRBJ2-1, is as follows: DGGITQSPKYLFRKEGQNVTLSCEQNLNHDAMYWYRQDPGQGLRLIYYSQIVNDFQKGDIAEGYSVSREKKESFPLTVTSAQKNPTAFYLCASSIVGSPDEQFFGPGTRLTVL.

This CDR3 is CASSVATGEGPLHF. CDR3 in DNA: TGTGCCAGCAGCGTAGCTACGGGGGAAGGCCCCCTCCACTTT. This rearrangement joins TRBV9 to TRBJ1-6, with TRBD1 as a possible D gene (5 bases). Trimming removed 0 bases from V and 13 bases from J, with 14 bases in between. This CDR3 is built from 14 residues. In germline, CDR1 is SGDLS, CDR2 YYNGEE.

This clone has only a few counts. The rearrangement links TRBV27 to TRBJ2-3; TRBD2 matches 10 bases. The CDR3 extends over 17 amino acids. The junction had 10 bases not matched to a gene; V was cut back by 5 bases and J by 2 bases. CDR1 and CDR2 (germline): MNHEY, SMNVEV (reference sequence). This CDR3 reads CASSRTSGVRYTDTQYF. CDR3 DNA sequence: TGTGCCAGCAGTCGGACTAGCGGAGTTCGTTACACAGATACGCAGTATTTT.

The gene calls are TRBV2 and TRBJ2-1, with TRBD2 identical over 7 bases. The V gene's germline CDR1 is SNHLY and CDR2 FYNNEI. V dropped 6 bases and J dropped 0; count of bases not matched to a gene: 5. The CDR3 is 15 amino acids. The CDR3 reads CASSKTSSSYNEQFF. CDR3 sequence (DNA): TGTGCCAGCAGCAAGACTAGCAGCTCCTACAATGAGCAGTTCTTC. Drawing the rest from reference TRBV2 and TRBJ2-1, the complete variable domain is EPEVTQTPSHQVTQMGQEVILRCVPISNHLYFYWYRQILGQKVEFLVSFYNNEISEKSEIFDDQFSVERPDGSNFTLKIRSTKLEDSAMYFCASSKTSSSYNEQFFGPGTRLTVL.

V and J are TRBV7-9 and TRBJ2-5; tentatively, D is TRBD2 (6 bases). Germline lookup yields CDR1 SEHNR and CDR2 FQNEAQ (reference sequence). V was trimmed by 6 bases and J by 6 bases, leaving 23 bases between them. This CDR3 region has 16 residues. The CDR3 DNA sequence: TGTGCCAGCAGTGACCAGAGGCTAGCGTCTCTGAAGACCCAGTACTTC. Protein: CASSDQRLASLKTQYF.

The chain carries TRBV7-9 and TRBJ2-7, with D perhaps matching TRBD2 (7 bases). The ends were cut back, 5 bases at V and 3 bases at J, with 17 bases in the middle. Germline CDR1 reads SEHNR; CDR2 reads FQNEAQ (reference sequence). The CDR3 contains 15 residues. Written as DNA, the CDR3 is TGTGCCAGCAGCCTATCGGCGGGGGCCATCTACGAGCAGTACTTC. Residues: CASSLSAGAIYEQYF.

A few counts support this clone. The chain recombines TRBV7-3 with TRBJ2-7, with 9 bases aligning to TRBD1. The J segment lost 5 bases and the V segment lost 1 base, leaving 9 bases of the junction unmatched. In germline, CDR1 is SGHTA, CDR2 FQGTGA. The CDR3 is made up of 16 amino acids. CDR3 DNA sequence: TGTGCCAGCAGCTTAATGGTCGGACAGGGGAAACACGAGCAGTACTTC. This codes for CASSLMVGQGKHEQYF.

This clone was recorded a few times. The chain has TRBV4-2 and TRBJ2-4; TRBD2 matches at 7 bases. V trimming: 4 bases; J trimming: 1 base; junction bases outside the gene matches: 7. Germline CDR1 is LGHNA and CDR2 is YNFKEQ. The CDR3 contains 16 residues. CDR3 DNA: TGTGCCAGCAGCCCAGCTAGCGGAGGGGCCAAAAACATTCAGTACTTC. It yields the protein CASSPASGGAKNIQYF.

This clone has only a few counts. The rearrangement joins TRBV27 to TRBJ1-5; D not resolved. Between the trimmed V and J ends, which lost 5 bases and 0 bases, there was a span of 8 bases. The CDR3 is made up of 14 amino acids. The germline CDR1 and CDR2 sequences are MNHEY and SMNVEV (reference sequence). In nucleotides, the CDR3 is TGTGCCAGCAGTCCGGGAAATAGCAATCAGCCCCAGCATTTT. It codes for CASSPGNSNQPQHF.

This chain uses TRBV6-5 with TRBJ2-2, with TRBD2 matching over 7 bases. This CDR3 spans 15 amino acids. Germline assignment: CDR1 MNHEY and CDR2 SVGAGI. The ends lost 6 bases at V and 3 bases at J; junction bases unmatched: 7. For the CDR3, the DNA is TGTGCCAGCAGAGCGGCCGCGGGGGACACCGGGGAGCTGTTTTTT. Amino acid sequence: CASRAAAGDTGELFF.

The rearrangement links TRBV7-9 to TRBJ2-2, with TRBD1 matching 8 bases. Germline trimming cut 4 bases from V and 5 bases from J; bases unmatched to any gene: 6. Per germline, CDR1 SEHNR and CDR2 FQNEAQ (reference sequence). The CDR3 has 15 amino acids. The CDR3 loop is CASSSDRVGTGELFF. The CDR3, as DNA: TGTGCCAGCAGCTCGGACAGGGTGGGAACCGGGGAGCTGTTTTTT.

The V call is TRBV7-8, the J call TRBJ2-2; D gene ambiguous. Trimming shortened V by 8 bases and J by 1 base, and 8 bases separated the two germline ends. Germline loops: CDR1 SGHVS, CDR2 FQNEAQ. This CDR3 is 13 amino acids long. The CDR3 region is CASHAVNTGELFF. CDR3 coding DNA: TGTGCCAGCCATGCAGTGAACACCGGGGAGCTGTTTTTT.

This clone showed up just a few times. The rearrangement uses TRBV18 and TRBJ2-1; 8 bases match TRBD1. The CDR3 length is 15 residues. The ends lost 3 bases at V and 4 bases at J; junction bases unmatched: 5. CDR1 is KGHSH, CDR2 LQKENI, per germline. CDR3 in DNA: TGTGCCAGCTCACCCTCACAGGGGGATTACAATGAGCAGTTCTTC. This translates into CASSPSQGDYNEQFF.

The chain couples TRBV7-3 to TRBJ1-5; 8 nucleotides match TRBD1. Trimming removed 5 bases from V and 4 bases from J; junction bases left unmatched: 7. Looked up from germline, CDR1 is SGHTA and CDR2 is FQGTGA. The CDR3 runs 15 residues. The DNA for the CDR3 is TGTGCCAGCAGCCCACAGGGGGGGATAAATCAGCCCCAGCATTTT. This sequence encodes CASSPQGGINQPQHF.